The next 2 T cell receptor beta chains were all read from a single sample in a study of identical twins. TCRdb itself ran the 5' RACE reads through MiXCR, one entry per CDR3 protein. The table records fewer than 500,000 distinct CDR3 sequences, 20% to 25% of them present only once. Another study also made use of these data, one on T cells expressing NK-cell markers.

Material for sequencing was CD4+ T cells sorted from blood. These receptors originate from a woman between 18 and 29 years old in good health.

The sample holds a few counts of this clonotype. The chain uses TRBV20-1 and TRBJ1-1; 10 nucleotides match TRBD1. V dropped 2 bases and J dropped 3; count of bases not matched to a gene: 6. Germline assignment: CDR1 DFQATT and CDR2 SNEGSKA (reference sequence). The CDR3 totals 15 residues. CDR3 sequence reads: CSARIRDRGYTEAFF. CDR3 in DNA: TGCAGTGCTAGAATCCGGGACAGGGGCTACACTGAAGCTTTCTTT.

This chain uses TRBV3-1 with TRBJ2-3, with 11 bases matching TRBD2. The CDR3 has 14 residues. The germline CDR1 and CDR2 sequences are LGHDT and YNNKEL (reference sequence). With 3 bases clipped from V and 8 bases from J, the junction kept 4 bases outside the gene matches. CDR3 sequence: CASSHVLAGATQYF. The CDR3 nucleotides are TGTGCCAGCAGCCACGTACTAGCGGGGGCTACGCAGTATTTT.